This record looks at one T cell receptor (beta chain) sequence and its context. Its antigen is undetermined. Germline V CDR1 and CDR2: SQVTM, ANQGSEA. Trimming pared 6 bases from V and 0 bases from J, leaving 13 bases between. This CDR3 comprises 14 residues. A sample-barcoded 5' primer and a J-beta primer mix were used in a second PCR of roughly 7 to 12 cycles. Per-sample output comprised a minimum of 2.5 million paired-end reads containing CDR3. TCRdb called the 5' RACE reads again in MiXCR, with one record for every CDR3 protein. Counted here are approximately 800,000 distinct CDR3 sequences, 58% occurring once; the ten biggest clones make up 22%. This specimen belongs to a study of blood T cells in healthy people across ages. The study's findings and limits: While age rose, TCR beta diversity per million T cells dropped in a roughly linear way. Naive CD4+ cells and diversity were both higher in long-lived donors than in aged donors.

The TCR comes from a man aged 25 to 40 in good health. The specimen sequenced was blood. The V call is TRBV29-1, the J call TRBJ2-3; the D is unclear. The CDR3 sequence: CSVAPYSSTDTQYF. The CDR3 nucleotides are TGCAGCGTAGCTCCATACTCCAGCACAGATACGCAGTATTTT.